This entry concerns a single T cell receptor (beta chain). Its specificity is not known. This sample stems from a study of OX40 agonist ivuxolimab in advanced cancers. Study context: Patients received ivuxolimab, an agonistic anti-OX40 (CD134) antibody. Hepatocellular carcinoma, melanoma, renal cell or head and neck cancer was diagnosed in the dose-escalation patients.

There are 18 residues in the CDR3. V trimming: 1 base; J trimming: 0 bases; junction bases outside the gene matches: 6. Germline CDR1 SGHVS, CDR2 FQNEAQ. General study findings and limits: With doses of 0.1 to 3.0 mg/kg, CD4+ and CD8+ blood T cells had undergone clonal expansion by week 6.

Measured with immunoSEQ multiplex PCR; TCRdb has only the in-frame clones, and not every one. This sample carries tens of thousands of clones, 89% of them seen once, and the ten largest clones take 0.33%. The sequences come from CD4+ or CD8+ T cells sorted from blood, collected in a trial of the OX40 agonist ivuxolimab. The rearrangement links TRBV7-8 to TRBJ2-3; 11 bases map to TRBD2. The source of this sequence is an adult with an advanced solid tumor such as melanoma, head and neck, liver or kidney cancer. In nucleotides, the CDR3 is TGTGCCAGCAGCTTAGGTAAGGGACTAGCGGATAGCACAGATACGCAGTATTTT. Protein sequence: CASSLGKGLADSTDTQYF.